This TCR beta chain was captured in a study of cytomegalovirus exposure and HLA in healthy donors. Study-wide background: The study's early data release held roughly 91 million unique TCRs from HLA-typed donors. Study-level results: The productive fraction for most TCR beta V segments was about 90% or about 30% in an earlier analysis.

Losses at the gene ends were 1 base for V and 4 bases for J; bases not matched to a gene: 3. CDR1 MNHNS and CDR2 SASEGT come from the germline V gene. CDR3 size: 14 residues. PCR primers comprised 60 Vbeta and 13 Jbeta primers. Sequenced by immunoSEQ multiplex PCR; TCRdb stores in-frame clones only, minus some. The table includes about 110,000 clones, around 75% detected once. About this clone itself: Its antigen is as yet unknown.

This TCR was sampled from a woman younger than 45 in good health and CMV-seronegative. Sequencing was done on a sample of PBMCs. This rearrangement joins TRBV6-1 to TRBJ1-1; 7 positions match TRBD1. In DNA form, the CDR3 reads TGTGCCAGCAGTGAAGGGGGACAGAGCACTGAAGCTTTCTTT. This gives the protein CASSEGGQSTEAFF.